These T cell receptor beta chains were read from a single sample in a study of T cell responses to AZD1222 COVID-19 vaccine. Only in-frame clones appear in the TCRdb table, and some are missing; sequencing was by immunoSEQ multiplex PCR. The data contain more than 100,000 clones, around 92% of them seen just once; the ten biggest clones take up 7.9%. The material sequenced was peripheral blood, taken 28 days after the second AZD1222 dose. Source of these receptors: an adult who received the AZD1222 COVID-19 vaccine. Both conserved end residues are part of each CDR3. Fields, in order: J gene, D gene, clone size, V gene, CDR3 protein, CDR3 DNA. A D gene is named only where the DNA matches it firmly. Clone size is stated in some rows and not others, as once, few, many or a class when expanded.

TRBJ1-1 . . TRBV19 CASSIQGPGAFF TGTGCCAGTAGTATACAGGGTCCCGGAGCTTTCTTT
TRBJ1-1 . . TRBV3-1/TRBV3-2 CASSPNQGYGTEAFF TGTGCCAGCAGCCCGAATCAGGGGTACGGCACTGAAGCTTTCTTT
TRBJ1-4 TRBD1 . TRBV14 CASSPAGGNEKLFF TGTGCCAGCAGCCCGGCAGGGGGTAATGAAAAACTGTTTTTT
TRBJ2-2 . . TRBV11-2 CASSLVRSNTGELFF TGTGCCAGCAGCTTAGTCCGCTCGAACACCGGGGAGCTGTTTTTT
TRBJ2-2 . . TRBV9 CASSQGLAGAVTGGELFF TGTGCCAGCAGCCAAGGTTTGGCGGGGGCGGTAACAGGCGGGGAGCTGTTTTTT
TRBJ2-7 TRBD2 . TRBV11-2 CASSLDGLAGNYEQYF TGTGCCAGCAGCTTAGATGGGCTAGCGGGGAACTACGAGCAGTACTTC
TRBJ1-5 . . TRBV6-5 CASNGQQYSNQPQHF TGTGCCAGCAATGGACAGCAGTATAGCAATCAGCCCCAGCATTTT
TRBJ2-1 TRBD1 . TRBV4-1 CASSPGQGYNKQFF TGCGCCTCCAGCCCGGGACAGGGCTACAATAAGCAGTTCTTC
TRBJ2-3 . . TRBV12-3/TRBV12-4 CASSLAEKLTQYF TGTGCCAGCAGTTTAGCGGAGAAGTTGACGCAGTATTTT
TRBJ2-2 . . TRBV9 CASSEQPGQPTNTGELFF TGTGCCAGCAGCGAACAGCCGGGACAACCGACGAACACCGGGGAGCTGTTTTTT
TRBJ2-5 . . TRBV7-9 CASSPAGRLHETQYF TGTGCCAGCAGTCCGGCGGGCAGACTACATGAGACCCAGTACTTC
TRBJ2-3 TRBD2 once TRBV11-3 CASSLGLAGSSTDTQYF TGTGCCAGCAGCTTGGGACTAGCGGGATCTAGCACAGATACGCAGTATTTT
TRBJ1-6 . . TRBV2 CASIRTENSYNSPLHF TGTGCCAGCATTCGGACAGAAAACTCCTATAATTCACCCCTCCACTTT
TRBJ2-2 . . TRBV6-4 CASSEIENTGELFF TGTGCCAGCAGTGAGATAGAGAACACCGGGGAGCTGTTTTTT
TRBJ2-7 TRBD2 . TRBV6-6 CASSPRTSGGSHEQYF TGTGCCAGCAGTCCCCGGACTAGCGGGGGGAGCCACGAGCAGTACTTC
TRBJ1-6 . . TRBV5-1 CASSPAGDSHNSPLHF TGCGCCAGCAGCCCGGCCGGGGATAGTCACAATTCACCCCTCCACTTT
TRBJ1-1 . . TRBV29-1 CSVEDWGGLDTEAFF TGCAGCGTTGAAGATTGGGGGGGGCTAGACACTGAAGCTTTCTTT
TRBJ1-2 . . TRBV24-1 CATSDSYRFGYTF TGTGCCACCAGTGATTCGTACAGGTTCGGCTACACCTTC
TRBJ2-7 . once TRBV27 CASSFTLGGEQYF TGTGCCAGCAGTTTTACTTTGGGAGGCGAGCAGTACTTC
TRBJ1-1 . . TRBV19 CASSNREGPEAFF TGTGCCAGTAGTAACAGGGAGGGCCCTGAAGCTTTCTTT
TRBJ2-7 . . TRBV28 CASSSPRQIAYEQYF TGTGCCAGCAGTTCCCCCAGACAGATTGCCTACGAGCAGTACTTC
TRBJ1-5 . once TRBV6-5 CASTISGDGQPQHF TGTGCCAGTACTATATCAGGGGACGGTCAGCCCCAGCATTTT
TRBJ1-5 . few TRBV21-1 CASSSSCQPQHF TGTGCCAGCAGCAGCTCCTGTCAGCCCCAGCATTTT
TRBJ1-3 . . TRBV7-9 CASSYPTVGNTIYF TGTGCCAGCAGCTATCCCACCGTCGGAAACACCATATATTTT
TRBJ2-1 TRBD2 . TRBV18 CASSPLPATSGSYNEQFF TGTGCCAGCTCACCACTACCAGCGACTAGCGGTTCCTACAATGAGCAGTTCTTC
TRBJ1-5 . once TRBV2 CASSKGGSVGNQPQHF TGTGCCAGCAGTAAAGGGGGGAGTGTGGGCAATCAGCCCCAGCATTTT
TRBJ1-6 . . TRBV7-9 CASRLTENSPLHF TGTGCCAGCAGACTGACGGAAAATTCACCCCTCCACTTT
TRBJ2-7 . . TRBV3-1/TRBV3-2 CASSQDIFLTGGDEQYF TGTGCCAGCAGCCAAGATATATTTCTCACAGGGGGGGACGAGCAGTACTTC
TRBJ2-1 TRBD2 . TRBV5-1 CASSLDGTSINEQFF TGCGCCAGCAGCTTGGACGGGACTAGCATTAATGAGCAGTTCTTC
TRBJ2-1 . . TRBV6-5 CASSYSTTYNEQFF TGTGCCAGCAGTTACTCGACCACCTACAATGAGCAGTTCTTC
TRBJ1-2 . . TRBV7-9 CASSLGGDNGYTF TGTGCCAGCAGCTTAGGAGGGGATAATGGCTACACCTTC
TRBJ1-6 . few TRBV27 CASSPATKPPLHF TGTGCCAGCAGTCCGGCCACAAAACCACCCCTCCACTTT
TRBJ1-3 . . TRBV28 CASSFRIRREPGNTIYF TGTGCCAGCAGTTTTAGGATCCGCAGGGAGCCTGGAAACACCATATATTTT
TRBJ1-4 . . TRBV3-1/TRBV3-2 CASSQESTGEKLFF TGTGCCAGCAGCCAAGAGAGCACGGGGGAAAAACTGTTTTTT
TRBJ2-7 TRBD1 . TRBV20-1 CRGGQGMEQYF TGCAGGGGGGGACAGGGGATGGAGCAGTACTTC
TRBJ1-5 . . TRBV2 CASKEQGSNQPQHF TGTGCCAGCAAGGAGCAGGGTAGCAATCAGCCCCAGCATTTT
TRBJ2-1 . . TRBV6-5 CASGQASNYNEQFF TGTGCCAGTGGACAAGCCTCGAACTACAATGAGCAGTTCTTC
TRBJ2-5 . . TRBV24-1 CATSDRSGETQETQYF TGTGCCACCAGTGATAGGAGCGGAGAAACCCAAGAGACCCAGTACTTC
TRBJ1-1 . . TRBV18 CASSPNVGIHTEAFF TGTGCCAGCTCACCAAACGTAGGGATCCACACTGAAGCTTTCTTT
TRBJ1-3 TRBD1 once TRBV4-2 CASSQEADRASGNTIYF TGTGCCAGCAGCCAAGAGGCCGACAGGGCCTCTGGAAACACCATATATTTT
TRBJ2-2 . . TRBV5-1 CASSFDSGNTGELFF TGCGCCAGCAGCTTCGATAGTGGGAACACCGGGGAGCTGTTTTTT
TRBJ1-5 . few TRBV19 CASRRGSNQPQHF TGTGCCAGTAGGCGAGGAAGCAATCAGCCCCAGCATTTT
TRBJ2-7 . . TRBV11-2 CASSLGHGPQYEQYF TGTGCCAGCAGCTTAGGTCATGGGCCGCAGTACGAGCAGTACTTC
TRBJ1-1 TRBD1 . TRBV3-1/TRBV3-2 CASSPQGQTEAFF TGTGCCAGCAGCCCCCAGGGACAGACTGAAGCTTTCTTT
TRBJ1-5 . . TRBV9 CASSPGRFSNQPQHF TGTGCCAGCAGCCCAGGGAGATTTAGCAATCAGCCCCAGCATTTT
TRBJ1-5 . . TRBV7-2 CASSLFTDPNQPQHF TGTGCCAGCAGCTTATTCACAGATCCTAATCAGCCCCAGCATTTT
TRBJ2-5 TRBD1 . TRBV19 CASSPQGKKETQYF TGTGCCAGTAGCCCACAGGGGAAAAAAGAGACCCAGTACTTC
TRBJ1-5 TRBD1 . TRBV19 CASRDSGNNQPQHF TGTGCCAGTCGGGACAGTGGAAACAATCAGCCCCAGCATTTT
TRBJ1-6 . . TRBV28 CASSPVGSYNSPLHF TGTGCCAGCAGTCCCGTCGGCTCCTATAATTCACCCCTCCACTTT
TRBJ2-1 . . TRBV28 CASIKGGAGAYNEQFF TGTGCCAGCATCAAGGGGGGGGCGGGAGCCTACAATGAGCAGTTCTTC
TRBJ1-3 . . TRBV5-6 CASSLDGRTSYSGNTIYF TGTGCCAGCAGCTTGGATGGGCGAACGTCTTACTCTGGAAACACCATATATTTT
TRBJ2-7 TRBD2 . TRBV28 CASSPPLGTSGFTYEQYF TGTGCCAGCAGTCCCCCCCTCGGGACTAGCGGATTCACCTACGAGCAGTACTTC
TRBJ1-6 . . TRBV11-2 CASSLDRALHHF TGTGCCAGCAGCTTAGACAGGGCGCTACACCACTTT